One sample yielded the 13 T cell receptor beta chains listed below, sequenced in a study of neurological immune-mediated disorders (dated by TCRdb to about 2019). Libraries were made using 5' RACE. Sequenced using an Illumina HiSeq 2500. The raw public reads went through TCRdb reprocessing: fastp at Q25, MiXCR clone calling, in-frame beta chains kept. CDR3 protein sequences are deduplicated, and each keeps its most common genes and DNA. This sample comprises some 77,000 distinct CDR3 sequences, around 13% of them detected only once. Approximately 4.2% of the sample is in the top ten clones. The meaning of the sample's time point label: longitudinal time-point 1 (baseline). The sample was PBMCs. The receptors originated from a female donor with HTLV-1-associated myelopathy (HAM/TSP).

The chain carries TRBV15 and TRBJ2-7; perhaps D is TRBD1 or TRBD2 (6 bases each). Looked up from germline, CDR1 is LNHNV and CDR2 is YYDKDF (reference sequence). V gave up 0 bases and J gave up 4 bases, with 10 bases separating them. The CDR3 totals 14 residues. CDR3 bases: TGTGCCACCAGCAGAGATCGGGGGCCGTACGAGCAGTACTTC. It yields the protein CATSRDRGPYEQYF.

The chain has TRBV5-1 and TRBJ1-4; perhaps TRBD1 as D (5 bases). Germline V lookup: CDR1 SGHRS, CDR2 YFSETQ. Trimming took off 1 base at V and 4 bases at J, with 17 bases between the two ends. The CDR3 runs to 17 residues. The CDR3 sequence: CASSLMQGAAGNEKLFF. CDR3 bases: TGCGCCAGCAGCTTGATGCAGGGTGCAGCGGGTAATGAAAAACTGTTTTTT. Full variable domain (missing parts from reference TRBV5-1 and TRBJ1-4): KAGVTQTPRYLIKTRGQQVTLSCSPISGHRSVSWYQQTPGQGLQFLFEYFSETQRNKGNFPGRFSGRQFSNSRSEMNVSTLELGDSALYLCASSLMQGAAGNEKLFFGSGTQLSVL.

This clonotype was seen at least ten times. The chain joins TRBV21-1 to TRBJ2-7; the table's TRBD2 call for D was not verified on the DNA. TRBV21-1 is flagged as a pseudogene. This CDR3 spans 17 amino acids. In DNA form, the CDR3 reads TGTGCCAGCAGCCCCGGGACTAGCGGGGGGGCCCGGTACGAGCAGTACTTC. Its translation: CASSPGTSGGARYEQYF.

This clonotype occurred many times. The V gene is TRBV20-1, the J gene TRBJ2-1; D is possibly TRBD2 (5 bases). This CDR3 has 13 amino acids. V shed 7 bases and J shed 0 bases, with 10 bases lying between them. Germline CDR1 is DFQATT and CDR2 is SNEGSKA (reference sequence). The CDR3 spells CSGAGDSYNEQFF. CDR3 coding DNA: TGCAGTGGGGCGGGCGACTCCTACAATGAGCAGTTCTTC.

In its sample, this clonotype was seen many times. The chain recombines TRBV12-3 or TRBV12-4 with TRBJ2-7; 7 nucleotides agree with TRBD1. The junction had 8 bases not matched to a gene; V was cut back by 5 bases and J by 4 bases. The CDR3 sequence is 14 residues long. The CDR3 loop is CASSQQQGRYEQYF. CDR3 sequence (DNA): TGTGCCAGCAGTCAGCAACAGGGGAGATACGAGCAGTACTTC.

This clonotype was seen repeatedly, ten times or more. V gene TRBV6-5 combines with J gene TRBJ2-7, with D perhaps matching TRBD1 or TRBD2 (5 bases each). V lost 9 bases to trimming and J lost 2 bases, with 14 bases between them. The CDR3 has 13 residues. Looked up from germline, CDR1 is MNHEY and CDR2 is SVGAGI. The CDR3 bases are TGTGCCAGATGGACTGACAGCCCCTACGAGCAGTACTTC. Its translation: CARWTDSPYEQYF.

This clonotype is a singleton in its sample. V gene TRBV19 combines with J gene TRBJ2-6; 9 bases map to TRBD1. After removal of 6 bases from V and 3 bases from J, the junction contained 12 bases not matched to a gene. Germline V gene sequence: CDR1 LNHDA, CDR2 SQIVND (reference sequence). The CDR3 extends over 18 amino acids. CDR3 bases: TGTGCCAGTAGACGAAGGGGACAGGGTATCGGTGGGGCCAACGTCCTGACTTTC. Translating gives CASRRRGQGIGGANVLTF.

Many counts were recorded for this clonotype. The CDR3 coding sequence is TGCGCCAGCAGCCAAGTCGCTAGCCCCACGTATGAGCAGTTCTTC. It codes for CASSQVASPTYEQFF. The chain couples TRBV4-1 to TRBJ2-1; possibly TRBD2 for D (5 bases). With 1 base removed from V and 8 bases from J, the gap between germline ends came to 15 bases. CDR1 and CDR2 (germline): MGHRA, YSYEKL. The length of the CDR3 is 15 residues.

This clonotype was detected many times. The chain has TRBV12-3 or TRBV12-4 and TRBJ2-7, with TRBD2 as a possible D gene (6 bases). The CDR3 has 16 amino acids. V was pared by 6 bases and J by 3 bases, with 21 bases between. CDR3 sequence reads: CASSPLAAEAYYEQYF. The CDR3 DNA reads TGTGCCAGCAGCCCCTTAGCGGCAGAGGCTTACTACGAGCAGTACTTC.

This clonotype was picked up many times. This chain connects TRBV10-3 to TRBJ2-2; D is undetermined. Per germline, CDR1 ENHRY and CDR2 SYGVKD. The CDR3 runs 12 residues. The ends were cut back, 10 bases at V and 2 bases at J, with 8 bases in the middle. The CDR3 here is CATTPNTGELFF. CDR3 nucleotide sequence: TGTGCCACTACCCCCAACACCGGGGAGCTGTTTTTT.

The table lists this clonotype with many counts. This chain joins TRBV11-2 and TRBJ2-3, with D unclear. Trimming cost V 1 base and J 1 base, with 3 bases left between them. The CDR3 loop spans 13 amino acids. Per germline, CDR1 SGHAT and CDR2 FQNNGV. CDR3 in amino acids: CASSLGRTDTQYF. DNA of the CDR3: TGTGCCAGCAGCTTAGGACGCACAGATACGCAGTATTTT.

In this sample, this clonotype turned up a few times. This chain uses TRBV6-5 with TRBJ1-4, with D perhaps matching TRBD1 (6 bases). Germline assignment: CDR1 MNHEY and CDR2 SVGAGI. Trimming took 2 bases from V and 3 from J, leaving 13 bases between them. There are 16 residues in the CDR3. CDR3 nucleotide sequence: TGTGCCAGCAGTTACCTGACAGGAAGGGCTAATGAAAAACTGTTTTTT. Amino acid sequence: CASSYLTGRANEKLFF.

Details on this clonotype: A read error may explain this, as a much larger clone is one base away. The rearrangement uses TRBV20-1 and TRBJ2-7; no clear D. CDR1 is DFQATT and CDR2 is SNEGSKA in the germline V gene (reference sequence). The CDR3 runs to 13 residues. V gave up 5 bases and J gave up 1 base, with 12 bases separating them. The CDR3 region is CSAATVQSYEQYF. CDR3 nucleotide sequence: TGCAGTGCTGCCACGGTACAGTCCTACGAGCAGTACTTC.